This T cell receptor (beta chain) is drawn from a study of beta chain features in type 1 diabetes. General study findings and limits: Type 1 diabetes patients showed a moderate but significant shortening of TCRB CDR3s in all four CD4+ subsets. Cells expressing TCR highly could be over-represented by cDNA sequencing.

In its sample, this clone was seen a few times. Antigen unknown. The investigators reverse transcribed all of the isolated RNA, so they sequenced expressed TCRB transcripts. Profiled with immunoSEQ multiplex PCR; TCRdb holds only in-frame clones, not every one. The data hold under 350,000 clones, with 13% to 15% observed a single time. V gave up 5 bases and J gave up 5 bases; unmatched junction bases: 8. Germline-derived CDR1 and CDR2 are MGHRA and YSYEKL. CDR3 length: 15 amino acids. This chain uses TRBV4-1 with TRBJ2-3; TRBD2 matches 9 bases. Sequencing was done on a sample of naive CD4+ T cells from blood. The sequence was obtained from a man aged 25 to 40 with type 1 diabetes. The CDR3: CASSLGLAGGDTQYF. CDR3 nucleotide sequence: TGCGCCAGCAGCTTGGGACTAGCCGGGGGAGATACGCAGTATTTT.